This TCR beta chain was obtained from a study of T cells in women clearing cervical HPV infection (dated by TCRdb to the late 2010s). Background for the entire study: Cases were some 26 women with histologically confirmed HPV16-related CIN3 or worse, including a couple of invasive cancers. HLA typing was available for only a few women, so HLA type could not be excluded as a confounder. Five blinded duplicates per group were added as quality controls, giving 60 or so samples: some 50 participants and 10 replicates. The parent cohort enrolled about 10,000 women aged 18 or older in Guanacaste, Costa Rica, in about 1993 to 1994 and followed the women for around seven years. The controls were some 23 women whose single incident HPV16 infection cleared within 12 months with no development of precancer or cancer. Blood from cases was drawn at the visit where the lesion was first identified, while blood from controls was drawn once the infection was no longer detected. An exploratory proof-of-principle case-control study, nested within the Guanacaste HPV Natural History Study in Costa Rica, was conducted to compare TCR repertoires across cervical HPV16 outcomes. Cases and controls were matched on year of sample collection and on age within five years. A median age of approximately 34 years was observed in cases versus 37 to 45 in controls, and no significant differences in baseline characteristics were found. For cases, a median interval of roughly 150 days, with an interquartile range of 90 to 200 days, was observed between lesion detection and blood sampling. On the study overall, not on this receptor specifically: TCR repertoire richness was significantly higher in CIN3+ cases than in controls across sequencing depths, while evenness did not differ. Cases were distinguished from controls with an estimated AUC of 0.65 to 0.85 by random forest classifiers combining richness and V gene abundances. Cases had lower TRBV6-7 relative abundance than controls (around 0.11% versus 0.15%; Bonferroni P = 0.0008). Whether associations preceded infection or resulted from infection could not be shown with the cross-sectional design, and effector/memory subsets and HPV-specific T cells were not isolated. Because the number of T cells per sample was unknown, the richness differences could reflect varying T-cell content rather than repertoire biology.

The germline V gene supplies CDR1 SGHRS and CDR2 YFSETQ. The CDR3 contains 13 residues, cysteine and phenylalanine counted. Part of the CDR3 DNA is given, 30 bases translated from base 1. Every participant had a single incident cervical HPV16 infection, and prevalent HPV16 infections were excluded. Cervical HPV DNA was detected with MY09/MY11 PCR, and genotyping was done by dot-blot hybridization. Around 15 mL of heparinized blood were centrifuged, and the buffy coat was split into aliquots, frozen at -30 degrees C, and then kept at -80 degrees C. Genomic DNA was extracted from buffy coat specimens using QIAGEN kits. The immunoSEQ assay used multiplex PCR to amplify TCR beta CDR3 regions from an average of about 1,200 ng of genomic DNA per sample. Primer bias was corrected in the assay by using a complete synthetic TCR repertoire to establish an amplification baseline. Amplicons were sequenced on the Illumina platform. In the source study's methods: Error correction of the sequences involved clustering with frequency ratios plus a modified nearest-neighbor algorithm, after which the sequences were analyzed in the immunoSEQ Analyzer using IMGT gene definitions. At each rarefaction depth, TCR richness and evenness were averaged across 20 rarefaction repeats, and samples with fewer sequences than that depth were excluded. Wilcoxon rank sum tests with FDR correction were used to compare V, D and J gene relative abundances between the groups. In the blinded duplicates, the intraclass correlation was just under 97% for TCR richness and averaged around 80% across 60 to 70 gene segments. TCRdb holds this immuneACCESS table with in-frame rearrangements only. Some clones are missing; in checked studies, unresolved V genes explain under half, and the rest has no known cause. The DNA gave D and trimming, while V, J and clone size come from that table. This sample's table has entries for around 44,000 clones. About 8% of the sample rests with the top ten.

On this clone itself: What this receptor recognizes is not known. The read terminates 3 residues ahead of where the CDR3 ends, so the germline J gene completes it.

This clonotype was sampled from a woman aged 18 to 75 with a cervical HPV16 infection that either progressed to CIN3+ or cleared (not recorded which). This sequence uses TRBV5-1 and TRBJ1-1, with a tentative D gene TRBD1 over 5 matching bases. What was sequenced was blood buffy coat. The sequenced CDR3 bases are TGCGCCAGCAGCCGGGGGACGGAGAGGGAA. Its protein is CASSRGTERE. The full CDR3 reads CASSRGTEREAFF. The reference TRBV5-1 and TRBJ1-1 proteins fill in what lies around the CDR3, so the full variable domain reads KAGVTQTPRYLIKTRGQQVTLSCSPISGHRSVSWYQQTPGQGLQFLFEYFSETQRNKGNFPGRFSGRQFSNSRSEMNVSTLELGDSALYLCASSRGTEREAFFGQGTRLTVV.